The 13 T cell receptor beta chains below were found in one sample sequenced in a study of identical twins. MiXCR, run by TCRdb on the 5' RACE reads, gives a single entry per CDR3 protein. This table has some 500,000 distinct CDR3 sequences, under 25% appearing once. These data also featured in a second study, about T cells expressing NK-cell markers.

Sequenced material: CD4+ T cells sorted from blood. Source of these receptors: a woman between 18 and 29 years old in good health.

This clonotype was observed a handful of times. V gene TRBV5-5 combines with J gene TRBJ2-7; D gene ambiguous. Germline loops: CDR1 SGHKS, CDR2 YYEKEE (reference sequence). The CDR3 spans 11 residues. Between the trimmed V and J ends, which lost 4 bases and 7 bases, there was a span of 9 bases. CDR3: CASSQLTEQYF. The CDR3 coding sequence is TGTGCCAGCAGCCAATTGACAGAGCAGTACTTC.

This rearrangement joins TRBV10-3 to TRBJ1-1; 7 nucleotides line up with TRBD1. The CDR3 sequence is 14 residues long. The germline gives CDR1 ENHRY, CDR2 SYGVKD. The ends lost 6 bases at V and 0 bases at J; junction bases unmatched: 4. CDR3: CAIRKQGMNTEAFF. Written as DNA, the CDR3 is TGTGCCATCAGGAAACAGGGGATGAACACTGAAGCTTTCTTT.

This clonotype was found a few times. J is TRBJ2-3 and V is TRBV9, with no clear D. The CDR3 has 15 amino acids. V lost 4 bases and J lost 1, with 13 bases in between. Germline V gene sequence: CDR1 SGDLS, CDR2 YYNGEE. The DNA of the CDR3 is TGTGCCAGCAGCCGGATGAGCAGAGGCACAGATACGCAGTATTTT. It is translated as CASSRMSRGTDTQYF.

The J gene is TRBJ1-2, the V gene TRBV3-1, with D unresolved. CDR3 length equals 14 residues. Germline V lookup: CDR1 LGHDT, CDR2 YNNKEL (reference sequence). V was cut by 1 base and J by 3 bases, with 9 bases left in between. CDR3 sequence: CASSQARAYYGYTF. CDR3 in DNA: TGTGCCAGCAGCCAAGCTCGGGCTTACTATGGCTACACCTTC.

J is TRBJ1-3 and V is TRBV12-3 or TRBV12-4, with D hard to call. V lost 5 bases to trimming and J lost 1 base, with 6 bases between them. The CDR3 has 13 residues. Here the CDR3 reads CASSDGSGNTIYF. CDR3 DNA: TGTGCCAGCAGTGACGGATCTGGAAACACCATATATTTT.

This clonotype turned up a few times. The CDR3 loop reads CASNPDSVREQFF. The CDR3 DNA follows: TGTGCCAGCAACCCGGACAGTGTACGTGAGCAGTTCTTC. The genes are TRBV12-3 or TRBV12-4 and TRBJ2-1, with D possibly being TRBD1 (6 bases). The CDR3 runs 13 residues. The ends were cut back, 7 bases at V and 9 bases at J, with 16 bases in the middle.

This chain uses TRBV3-1 with TRBJ2-7; no reliable D call. This CDR3 region has 14 residues. V lost 1 base to trimming and J lost 7 bases, with 14 bases between them. CDR1 and CDR2 from the germline V gene are LGHDT and YNNKEL (reference sequence). The chain's CDR3 is CASSQVGPFREQYF. For the CDR3, the DNA is TGTGCCAGCAGCCAAGTGGGTCCTTTCCGAGAGCAGTACTTC.

This sequence joins TRBV6-1 and TRBJ2-1; 9 nucleotides match TRBD2. There are 15 residues in the CDR3. V lost 4 bases to trimming and J lost 4 bases; unmatched junction nucleotides: 5. Per germline, CDR1 MNHNS and CDR2 SASEGT. CDR3 nucleotides: TGTGCCAGCAGTGCCGCTAGCGGGGCTTACAATGAGCAGTTCTTC. Translated: CASSAASGAYNEQFF.

V gene TRBV7-2 combines with J gene TRBJ2-7; D call uncertain. The length of the CDR3 is 12 residues. V lost 1 base, J lost 5 bases, and 6 bases lay in between. Germline CDR1 is SGHTA and CDR2 is FQGNSA. CDR3 region: CASSLVSDEQYF. CDR3 sequence (DNA): TGTGCCAGCAGCTTAGTGTCGGACGAGCAGTACTTC.

The rearrangement uses TRBV20-1 and TRBJ2-7; no clear D. From germline, CDR1 is DFQATT and CDR2 SNEGSKA (reference sequence). The CDR3 totals 12 residues. Between the trimmed V and J ends, which lost 2 bases and 6 bases, there was a span of 11 bases. The CDR3 loop reads CSARTDRSEQYF. The DNA of the CDR3 is TGCAGTGCTAGAACGGATCGTAGCGAGCAGTACTTC.

V usage is TRBV7-8 and J usage is TRBJ2-3, with D possibly matching TRBD1 (5 bases). CDR3 size: 15 residues. Trimming took off 5 bases at V and 2 bases at J, with 14 bases between the two ends. Germline V gene sequence: CDR1 SGHVS, CDR2 FQNEAQ. The chain's CDR3 is CASSPWGTHTDTQYF. CDR3 DNA: TGTGCCAGCAGCCCCTGGGGCACCCACACAGATACGCAGTATTTT.

This chain connects TRBV19 to TRBJ1-2; no clear D. The CDR3 length is 15 residues. Germline CDR1 LNHDA, CDR2 SQIVND (reference sequence). Trimming took off 0 bases at V and 2 bases at J, with 10 bases between the two ends. The CDR3 sequence is CASSIDRYKNYGYTF. CDR3 sequence (DNA): TGTGCCAGTAGTATAGATCGGTACAAGAACTATGGCTACACCTTC. The full variable domain, rest sourced from reference TRBV19 and TRBJ1-2, is DGGITQSPKYLFRKEGQNVTLSCEQNLNHDAMYWYRQDPGQGLRLIYYSQIVNDFQKGDIAEGYSVSREKKESFPLTVTSAQKNPTAFYLCASSIDRYKNYGYTFGSGTRLTVV.

This clonotype was recorded a few times. The rearrangement links TRBV15 to TRBJ1-6; D is uncertain. This CDR3 has 14 amino acids. CDR1 is LNHNV, CDR2 YYDKDF, per germline (reference sequence). V shed 5 bases and J shed 7 bases, with 12 bases lying between them. CDR3 residues: CATSSRGTNSPLHF. In DNA form, the CDR3 reads TGTGCCACCAGCTCCCGGGGTACCAATTCACCCCTCCACTTT.